This TCR beta chain was recorded in a study of blood T cell repertoires in COVID-19. In the study overall: Samples representing acute and convalescent COVID-19 were sourced from the United States, Italy and Spain. PBMCs, B-cell-depleted T cells, or T cells provided the cDNA or gDNA that made up the material.

Participants, about 18 to 100 years old, spanned around 25 US areas. Profiled with immunoSEQ multiplex PCR; TCRdb holds only in-frame clones, not every one. In the table there are approximately 300,000 clones, approximately 91% of which are singletons. CDR1 is KGHSH and CDR2 is LQKENI in the germline V gene. This CDR3 has 13 residues. The germline V and J ends were trimmed by 5 bases and 5 bases, with 12 bases remaining between them. The rearrangement uses TRBV18 and TRBJ2-5; D call uncertain. This TCR was sampled from a woman aged 30 to 39 who had been exposed to COVID-19. The sequencing input was PBMCs or T cells enriched from blood (not recorded which). The CDR3 loop is CASSVTVGETQYF. CDR3 nucleotides: TGTGCCAGCTCAGTCACAGTCGGCGAGACCCAGTACTTC.